This T cell receptor (beta chain) was profiled in a study of T cell changes during pregnancy in multiple sclerosis. Clones were read by immunoSEQ multiplex PCR, and TCRdb kept only the in-frame ones, dropping some. The sample has more than 35,000 clones, about 91% seen once. Sequences were derived from CD8+ T cells from peripheral blood mononuclear cells, sampled after pregnancy. The TCR originated in a female donor with multiple sclerosis, enrolled in a pregnancy study.

The DNA of the CDR3 is TGTGCCAGCAGTTATCAGGGAACGGCCCGAGAGCTGTTTTTT. Amino acids: CASSYQGTARELFF. The rearrangement joins TRBV6-5 to TRBJ2-2; perhaps TRBD1 as D (5 bases). V was cut by 3 bases and J by 11 bases, with 16 bases left in between. The CDR3 is 14 residues long. Germline-derived CDR1 and CDR2 are MNHEY and SVGAGI.